A single sample is the source of the 20 T cell receptor beta chains below, sequenced in a study of PD-L1 blockade in urothelial cancer. Profiled with immunoSEQ multiplex PCR; TCRdb holds only in-frame clones, not every one. This table has some 120,000 clones, 86% appearing once. Specified time point: peripheral blood 6 weeks after treatment start. The sequencing used PBMCs, collected around atezolizumab (anti-PD-L1) treatment. All receptors derive from a man between 50 and 59 years old with urothelial cancer.

The CDR3, as DNA: TGTGCCAGCAGCCAGCAGCGGGTGGAGACCCAGTACTTC. Amino acid sequence: CASSQQRVETQYF. This chain uses TRBV14 with TRBJ2-5; maybe TRBD2 (6 bases). V dropped 3 bases and J dropped 5 bases, with 10 bases sitting between them. Germline V CDR1 and CDR2: SGHDN, FVKESK. The CDR3 consists of 13 residues.

V is TRBV11-1 and J is TRBJ2-3; TRBD2 aligns across 7 bases. Per the germline V gene, CDR1 is SGHAT and CDR2 is FQDESV (reference sequence). V dropped 1 base and J dropped 0; count of bases not matched to a gene: 7. CDR3 length: 17 amino acids. In nucleotides, the CDR3 is TGTGCCAGCAGCTTAGTATCACTAGCGTACAGCACAGATACGCAGTATTTT. Its protein is CASSLVSLAYSTDTQYF.

The chain employs TRBV30 and TRBJ2-5, with TRBD2 as a possible D gene (5 bases). Trimming stripped 2 bases from V and 5 bases from J, with 12 bases between. In germline, CDR1 is GTSNPN, CDR2 SVGIG (reference sequence). The CDR3 contains 13 residues. The CDR3 protein is CAWSKGAAETQYF. The CDR3 bases are TGTGCCTGGAGTAAGGGAGCGGCCGAGACCCAGTACTTC.

About this clone: At the DNA level, this CDR3 is encoded by other sequences in the same sample as well. V is TRBV18 and J is TRBJ1-5; no reliable D call. Germline V gene lookup returns CDR1 KGHSH and CDR2 LQKENI. The CDR3 totals 14 residues. With 3 bases removed from V and 2 bases from J, the gap between germline ends came to 8 bases. This CDR3 reads CASSPGPGNQPQHF. DNA for the CDR3: TGTGCCAGCTCACCCGGTCCGGGCAATCAGCCCCAGCATTTT.

The chain has TRBV4-1 and TRBJ2-7; 10 nucleotides align to TRBD1. Germline CDR1 and CDR2: MGHRA and YSYEKL. The CDR3 covers 16 residues. V gave up 0 bases and J gave up 3 bases; unmatched junction bases: 5. The CDR3 loop reads CASSQEGTGAFYEQYF. CDR3 sequence (DNA): TGCGCCAGCAGCCAAGAGGGGACAGGGGCATTCTACGAGCAGTACTTC.

This chain links TRBV2 with TRBJ2-1; perhaps TRBD1 as D (6 bases). With 0 bases removed from V and 1 base from J, the gap between germline ends came to 16 bases. From germline, CDR1 is SNHLY and CDR2 FYNNEI. The CDR3 contains 18 residues. The CDR3 nucleotides are TGTGCCAGCAGTGAAGCCCTCGGGCCGAGGGGGTCCTACAATGAGCAGTTCTTC. Its translation: CASSEALGPRGSYNEQFF.

The genes are TRBV18 and TRBJ2-5, with D possibly being TRBD2 (6 bases). This CDR3 contains 13 residues. The V gene lost 5 bases and the J gene lost 5 bases, with 12 bases spanning the gap. CDR1 and CDR2 from the germline V gene are KGHSH and LQKENI. CDR3 DNA sequence: TGTGCCAGCTCATCGGGACTGTGGGAGACCCAGTACTTC. Encoded protein: CASSSGLWETQYF.

V and J are TRBV5-4 and TRBJ1-2, with TRBD1 as a possible D gene (6 bases). The CDR3 spans 15 residues. V lost 2 bases and J 4 bases, leaving 15 bases between the germline ends. CDR1 and CDR2 (germline): SGHNT, YYREEE (reference sequence). This CDR3 is CASSLEQGRGYGYTF. The DNA for the CDR3 is TGTGCCAGCAGCTTAGAACAGGGACGCGGCTATGGCTACACCTTC.

The chain joins TRBV5-1 to TRBJ1-1; TRBD1 aligns across 12 bases. Germline trimming cut 6 bases from V and 5 bases from J; bases unmatched to any gene: 11. Germline lookup yields CDR1 SGHRS and CDR2 YFSETQ. The CDR3 contains 16 residues. In DNA, the CDR3 is TGCGCCAGCAACCCGACCGGGACAGGGGGCGCGACTGAAGCTTTCTTT. It is translated as CASNPTGTGGATEAFF.

J is TRBJ1-2 and V is TRBV4-1; 7 bases match TRBD1. The CDR3 spans 15 residues. V lost 1 base, J lost 5 bases, and 7 bases stayed unmatched. CDR1 is MGHRA, CDR2 YSYEKL, per germline. The CDR3 nucleotides are TGCGCCAGCAGCCAAGTTTCAGGACAGGATTATGGCTACACCTTC. This sequence encodes CASSQVSGQDYGYTF.

The chain recombines TRBV11-2 with TRBJ2-5, with D perhaps TRBD1 (6 bases). There are 13 residues in the CDR3. Trimming cost V 5 bases and J 5 bases, with 12 bases left between them. Germline CDR1 SGHAT, CDR2 FQNNGV. This CDR3 reads CASSKKRGETQYF. The CDR3 nucleotides are TGTGCCAGCAGCAAAAAAAGGGGGGAGACCCAGTACTTC.

The chain joins TRBV6-1 to TRBJ1-6, with no clear D. V was trimmed by 6 bases and J by 9 bases, leaving 12 bases between them. This CDR3 region has 13 residues. Germline lookup yields CDR1 MNHNS and CDR2 SASEGT. The CDR3 loop reads CASRGGPGSPLHF. CDR3 sequence (DNA): TGTGCCAGCAGGGGAGGCCCAGGTTCACCCCTCCACTTT.

V and J are TRBV5-1 and TRBJ2-1, with D possibly matching TRBD2 (5 bases). The CDR3 is 16 residues long. CDR1 is SGHRS, CDR2 YFSETQ, per germline. Trimming removed 0 bases from V and 4 bases from J, with 14 bases in between. The CDR3 protein is CASSLAFGEGYNEQFF. The CDR3 region has the DNA TGCGCCAGCAGCTTGGCATTTGGCGAGGGATACAATGAGCAGTTCTTC.

The V and J genes are TRBV18 and TRBJ2-7; D might be TRBD2 (6 bases). The V end lost 6 bases, the J end lost 3 bases, and 18 bases lay between the germline ends. CDR1 KGHSH and CDR2 LQKENI come from the germline V gene. CDR3 length: 15 residues. The CDR3 region is CASSRTTELHYEQYF. CDR3 coding DNA: TGTGCCAGCTCGCGGACTACCGAACTCCACTACGAGCAGTACTTC.

This clone is a singleton in its sample. The CDR3 loop reads CASSDRGLYNEQFF. The CDR3 bases are TGTGCCAGCAGTGACAGGGGTCTGTACAATGAGCAGTTCTTC. The chain couples TRBV2 to TRBJ2-1; D might be TRBD1 (6 bases). This CDR3 has 14 residues. The V gene's germline CDR1 is SNHLY and CDR2 FYNNEI. Between the trimmed V and J ends, which lost 3 bases and 4 bases, there was a span of 10 bases.

Written as DNA, the CDR3 is TGTGCCAGCAGTTTCACCGGTCTAAACGAGCAGTACTTC. Translated: CASSFTGLNEQYF. V usage is TRBV27 and J usage is TRBJ2-7; no clear D gene. Germline CDR1 is MNHEY and CDR2 is SMNVEV (reference sequence). V was cut by 3 bases and J by 5 bases, with 11 bases left in between. The CDR3 sequence is 13 residues long.

J is TRBJ1-3 and V is TRBV5-6; 7 bases are a match to TRBD1. This CDR3 is 17 amino acids long. The J segment lost 2 bases and the V segment lost 4 bases, leaving 12 bases of the junction unmatched. Germline V gene lookup returns CDR1 SGHDT and CDR2 YYEEEE. CDR3 in amino acids: CASSRRLRGYPGNTIYF. CDR3 nucleotide sequence: TGTGCCAGCAGCAGACGCCTCAGGGGGTATCCTGGAAACACCATATATTTT.

The J gene is TRBJ1-2, the V gene TRBV6-5; 8 positions match TRBD1. This CDR3 has 13 amino acids. CDR1 and CDR2 from the germline V gene are MNHEY and SVGAGI. Trimming took 6 bases from V and 8 from J; bases not matched to a gene: 8. In DNA form, the CDR3 reads TGTGCCAGCAGCCCCGGACAGGGCGGGGGCTACACCTTC. Protein sequence: CASSPGQGGGYTF.

The genes are TRBV27 and TRBJ2-3, with D unresolved. V was clipped by 3 bases and J by 1 base, with 8 bases between them. This CDR3 is built from 14 residues. From germline, CDR1 is MNHEY and CDR2 SMNVEV (reference sequence). In nucleotides, the CDR3 is TGTGCCAGCAGTTTTTTAGAGGGCACAGATACGCAGTATTTT. As protein: CASSFLEGTDTQYF.

The chain employs TRBV5-1 and TRBJ2-1, with TRBD2 matching 10 bases. CDR1 is SGHRS and CDR2 is YFSETQ in the germline V gene. This CDR3 is built from 16 residues. J lost 6 bases, V lost 5 bases, and 11 bases had no gene match. CDR3 bases: TGCGCCAGCAGTCGAAGCGGGAGGGCCGGGAGCAATGAGCAGTTCTTC. Protein: CASSRSGRAGSNEQFF. Looking up the rest from reference TRBV5-1 and TRBJ2-1 gives the full variable domain: KAGVTQTPRYLIKTRGQQVTLSCSPISGHRSVSWYQQTPGQGLQFLFEYFSETQRNKGNFPGRFSGRQFSNSRSEMNVSTLELGDSALYLCASSRSGRAGSNEQFFGPGTRLTVL.